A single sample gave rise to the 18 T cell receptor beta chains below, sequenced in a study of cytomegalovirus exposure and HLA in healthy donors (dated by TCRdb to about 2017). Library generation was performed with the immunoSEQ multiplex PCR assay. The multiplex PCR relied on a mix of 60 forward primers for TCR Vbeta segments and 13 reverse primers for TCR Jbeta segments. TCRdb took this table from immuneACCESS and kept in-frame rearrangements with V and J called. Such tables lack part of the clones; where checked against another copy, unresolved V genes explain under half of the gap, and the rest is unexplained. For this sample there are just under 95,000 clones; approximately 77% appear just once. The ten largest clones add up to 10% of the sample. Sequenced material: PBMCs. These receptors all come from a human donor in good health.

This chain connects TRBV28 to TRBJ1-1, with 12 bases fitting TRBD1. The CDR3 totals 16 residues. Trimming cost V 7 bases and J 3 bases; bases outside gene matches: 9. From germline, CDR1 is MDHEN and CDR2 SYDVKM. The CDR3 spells CASTPGGQGADTEAFF. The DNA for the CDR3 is TGTGCCAGCACCCCGGGGGGACAGGGGGCAGACACTGAAGCTTTCTTT.

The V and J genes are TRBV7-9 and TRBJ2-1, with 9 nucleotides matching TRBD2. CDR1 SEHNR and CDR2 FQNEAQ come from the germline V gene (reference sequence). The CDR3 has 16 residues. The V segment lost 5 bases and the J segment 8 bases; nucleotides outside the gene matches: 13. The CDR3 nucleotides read TGTGCCAGCAGCCTGCGGGCGGGGGGGCCGTTCGATGAGCAGTTCTTC. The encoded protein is CASSLRAGGPFDEQFF.

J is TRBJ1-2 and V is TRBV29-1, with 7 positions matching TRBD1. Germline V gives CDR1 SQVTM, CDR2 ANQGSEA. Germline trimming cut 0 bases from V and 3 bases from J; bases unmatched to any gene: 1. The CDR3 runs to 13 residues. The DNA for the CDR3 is TGCAGCGTTGAAGATGACAGGGACTATGGCTACACCTTC. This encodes CSVEDDRDYGYTF. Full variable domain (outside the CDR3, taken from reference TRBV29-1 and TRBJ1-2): SAVISQKPSRDICQRGTSLTIQCQVDSQVTMMFWYRQQPGQSLTLIATANQGSEATYESGFVIDKFPISRPNLTFSTLTVSNMSPEDSSIYLCSVEDDRDYGYTFGSGTRLTVV.

The CDR3 DNA reads as TGTGCCAGCAGCCCTACAGGCTTTCGGAATGAGCAGTTCTTC. This translates into CASSPTGFRNEQFF. The chain employs TRBV5-6 and TRBJ2-1; maybe TRBD1 (5 bases). The CDR3 has 14 residues. From germline, CDR1 is SGHDT and CDR2 YYEEEE. Trimming cost V 4 bases and J 7 bases, with 15 bases left between them.

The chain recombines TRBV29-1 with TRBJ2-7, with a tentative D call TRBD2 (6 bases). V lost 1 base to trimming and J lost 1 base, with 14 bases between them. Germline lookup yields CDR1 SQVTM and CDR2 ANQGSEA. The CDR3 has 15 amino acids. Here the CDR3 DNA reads TGCAGCGTTGAAGTAGGGGCGGGAACTTCCTACGAGCAGTACTTC. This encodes CSVEVGAGTSYEQYF.

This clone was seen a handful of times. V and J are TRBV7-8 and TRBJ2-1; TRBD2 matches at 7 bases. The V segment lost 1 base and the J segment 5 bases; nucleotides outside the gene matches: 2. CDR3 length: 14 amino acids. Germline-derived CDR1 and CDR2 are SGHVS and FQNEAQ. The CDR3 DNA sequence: TGTGCCAGCAGCTTAGTACTAGCGAACAATGAGCAGTTCTTC. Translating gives CASSLVLANNEQFF.

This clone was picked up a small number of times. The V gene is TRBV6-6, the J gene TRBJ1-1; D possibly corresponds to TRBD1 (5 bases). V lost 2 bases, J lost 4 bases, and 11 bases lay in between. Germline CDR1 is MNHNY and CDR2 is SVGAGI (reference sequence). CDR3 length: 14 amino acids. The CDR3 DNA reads TGTGCCAGCAGTTACCCCCAGGGCGGCACTGAAGCTTTCTTT. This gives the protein CASSYPQGGTEAFF.

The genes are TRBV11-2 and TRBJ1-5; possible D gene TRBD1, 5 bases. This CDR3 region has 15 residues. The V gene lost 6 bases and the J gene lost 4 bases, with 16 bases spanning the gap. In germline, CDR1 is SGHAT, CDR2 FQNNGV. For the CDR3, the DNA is TGTGCCAGCAGAATGACCGGGGGTCGGAATCAGCCCCAGCATTTT. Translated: CASRMTGGRNQPQHF.

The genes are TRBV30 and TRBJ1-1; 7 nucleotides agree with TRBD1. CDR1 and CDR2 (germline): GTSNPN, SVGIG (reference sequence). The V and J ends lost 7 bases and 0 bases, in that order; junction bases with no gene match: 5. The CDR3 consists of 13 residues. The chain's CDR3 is CALGQNLNTEAFF. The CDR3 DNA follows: TGTGCCTTGGGACAGAACCTGAACACTGAAGCTTTCTTT. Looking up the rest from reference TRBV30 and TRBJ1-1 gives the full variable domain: SQTIHQWPATLVQPVGSPLSLECTVEGTSNPNLYWYRQAAGRGLQLLFYSVGIGQISSEVPQNLSASRPQDRQFILSSKKLLLSDSGFYLCALGQNLNTEAFFGQGTRLTVV.

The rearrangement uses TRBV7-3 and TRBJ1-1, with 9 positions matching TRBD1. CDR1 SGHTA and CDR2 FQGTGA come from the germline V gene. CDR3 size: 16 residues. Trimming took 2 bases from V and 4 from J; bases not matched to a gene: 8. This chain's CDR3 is CASSLSGTGQGTEAFF. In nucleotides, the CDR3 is TGTGCCAGCAGCTTATCCGGGACAGGGCAGGGCACTGAAGCTTTCTTT. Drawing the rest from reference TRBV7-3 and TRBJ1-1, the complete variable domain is GAGVSQTPSNKVTEKGKYVELRCDPISGHTALYWYRQSLGQGPEFLIYFQGTGAADDSGLPNDRFFAVRPEGSVSTLKIQRTERGDSAVYLCASSLSGTGQGTEAFFGQGTRLTVV.

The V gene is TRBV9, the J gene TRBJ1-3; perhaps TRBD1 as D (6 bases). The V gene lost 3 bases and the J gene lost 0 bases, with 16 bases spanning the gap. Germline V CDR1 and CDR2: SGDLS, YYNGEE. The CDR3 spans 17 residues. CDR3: CASSAEDRSVSGNTIYF. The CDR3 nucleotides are TGTGCCAGCAGCGCCGAGGACAGAAGCGTCTCTGGAAACACCATATATTTT.

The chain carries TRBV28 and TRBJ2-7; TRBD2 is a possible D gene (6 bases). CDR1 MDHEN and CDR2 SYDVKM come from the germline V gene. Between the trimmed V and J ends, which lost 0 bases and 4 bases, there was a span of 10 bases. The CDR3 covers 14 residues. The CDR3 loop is CASSLWHGTYEQYF. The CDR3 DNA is TGTGCCAGCAGTTTATGGCATGGGACTTACGAGCAGTACTTC.

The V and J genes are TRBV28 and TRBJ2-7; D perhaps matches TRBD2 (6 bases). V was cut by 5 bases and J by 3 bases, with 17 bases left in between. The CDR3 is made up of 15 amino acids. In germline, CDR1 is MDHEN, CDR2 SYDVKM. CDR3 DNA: TGTGCCAGCAGTCCGACCCGGGGGAACCTCTACGAGCAGTACTTC. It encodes CASSPTRGNLYEQYF.

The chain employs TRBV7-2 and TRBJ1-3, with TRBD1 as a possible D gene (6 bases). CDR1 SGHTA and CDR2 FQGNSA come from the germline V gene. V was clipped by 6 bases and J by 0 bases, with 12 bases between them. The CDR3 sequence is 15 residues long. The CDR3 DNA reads TGTGCCAGCAGGTCGACAGGACCCTCTGGAAACACCATATATTTT. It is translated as CASRSTGPSGNTIYF.

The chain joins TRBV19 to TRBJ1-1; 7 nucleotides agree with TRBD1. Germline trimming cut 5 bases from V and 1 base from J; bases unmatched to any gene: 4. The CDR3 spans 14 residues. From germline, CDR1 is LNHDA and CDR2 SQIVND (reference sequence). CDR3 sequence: CASSWGQSNTEAFF. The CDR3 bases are TGTGCCAGTAGTTGGGGACAGTCGAACACTGAAGCTTTCTTT.

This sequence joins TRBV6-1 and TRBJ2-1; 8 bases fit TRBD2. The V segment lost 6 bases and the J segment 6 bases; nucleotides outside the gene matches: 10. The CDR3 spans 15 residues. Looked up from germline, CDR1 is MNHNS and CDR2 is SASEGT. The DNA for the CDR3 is TGTGCCAGCAGATTAACGGGGGGGCCCGCCAATGAGCAGTTCTTC. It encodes CASRLTGGPANEQFF.

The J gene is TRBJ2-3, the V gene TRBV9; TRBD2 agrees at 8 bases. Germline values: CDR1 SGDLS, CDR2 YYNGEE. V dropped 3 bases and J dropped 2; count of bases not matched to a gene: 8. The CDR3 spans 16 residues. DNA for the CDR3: TGTGCCAGCAGCGCAAAAGCGGGGGCTTCCACAGATACGCAGTATTTT. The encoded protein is CASSAKAGASTDTQYF.

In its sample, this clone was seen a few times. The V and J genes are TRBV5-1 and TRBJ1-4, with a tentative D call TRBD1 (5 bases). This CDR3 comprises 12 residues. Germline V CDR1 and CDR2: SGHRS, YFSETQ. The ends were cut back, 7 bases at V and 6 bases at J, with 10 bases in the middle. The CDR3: CASSGVHEKLFF. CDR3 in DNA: TGCGCCAGCTCGGGGGTCCATGAAAAACTGTTTTTT.